The 3 T cell receptor beta chains below come from one sample, sequenced in a study of response to subunit inactivated influenza vaccine. TCRdb re-analysed the RT-PCR reads in MiXCR, keeping a single row per CDR3 protein. Altogether 600,000 to 850,000 distinct CDR3 sequences are present, 12% to 15% being singletons, with the ten largest covering 7.5% to 8%. The source was PBMCs from blood, collected around 15 days before vaccination. The receptors stem from a man over 45 who received an inactivated influenza vaccine.

This chain uses TRBV4-2 with TRBJ2-3; perhaps TRBD1 as D (6 bases). Germline V gene sequence: CDR1 LGHNA, CDR2 YNFKEQ. V was trimmed by 6 bases and J by 3 bases, leaving 16 bases between them. CDR3 length: 15 amino acids. DNA for the CDR3: TGTGCCAGCAGGCAGGGGCAGGGCCAAACAGATACGCAGTATTTT. Its protein product is CASRQGQGQTDTQYF.

This sequence joins TRBV5-1 and TRBJ2-2, with a tentative D call TRBD2 (5 bases). The V end lost 4 bases, the J end lost 7 bases, and 17 bases lay between the germline ends. The germline CDR1 and CDR2 sequences are SGHRS and YFSETQ. The CDR3 runs to 15 residues. CDR3 residues: CASSGSPGSDGELFF. For the CDR3, the DNA is TGCGCCAGCAGCGGATCACCGGGGTCCGACGGGGAGCTGTTTTTT.

J is TRBJ2-7 and V is TRBV6-5, with a tentative D call TRBD2 (6 bases). Trimming took off 0 bases at V and 3 bases at J, with 9 bases between the two ends. The CDR3 sequence is 14 residues long. Germline-derived CDR1 and CDR2 are MNHEY and SVGAGI. The CDR3 region is CASSYSSGHYEQYF. The CDR3 DNA reads as TGTGCCAGCAGTTACTCGAGCGGGCACTACGAGCAGTACTTC.